This record looks at one T cell receptor (beta chain) sequence and its context. The cohort excluded patients with autoimmune disease history or systemic immunosuppression. Some clones are missing from TCRdb's copy, which holds only in-frame ones; the method was immunoSEQ multiplex PCR. The sample holds roughly 23,000 clones, nearly 85% seen once. The sample is drawn from a study of OX40 agonist ivuxolimab in advanced cancers. Germline values: CDR1 MNHEY, CDR2 SVGAGI. The CDR3 totals 14 residues. Germline trimming cut 5 bases from V and 4 bases from J; bases unmatched to any gene: 8. The gene calls are TRBV6-5 and TRBJ2-7; 7 bases match TRBD2. The sequence was collected from an adult with an advanced solid tumor such as melanoma, head and neck, liver or kidney cancer. Sequenced material: CD4+ or CD8+ T cells sorted from blood, taken in a trial of the OX40 agonist ivuxolimab. CDR3 DNA: TGTGCCAGCAGTGAAACGGGACTACCTTACGAGCAGTACTTC. Translation: CASSETGLPYEQYF.